This entry is about one T cell receptor beta chain. Amplification used 60 Vbeta primers and 13 Jbeta primers. Clones were sequenced by immunoSEQ multiplex PCR, and TCRdb holds only the in-frame ones, with some missing. Here the sample spans approximately 110,000 clones, roughly 80% being singletons. The donors, nominally healthy at sampling, likely had unrecorded immune exposures. This CDR3 has 13 residues. V was trimmed by 3 bases and J by 5 bases, leaving 10 bases between them. Germline CDR1 reads MDHEN; CDR2 reads SYDVKM. This entry comes from a study of cytomegalovirus exposure and HLA in healthy donors.

The receptor comes from a woman aged 40 to 55 in good health and CMV-seropositive. The chain couples TRBV28 to TRBJ1-1; no firm D call. The sample was PBMCs. CDR3 in DNA: TGTGCCAGCAGTTTTATGCCCGGGACTGAAGCTTTCTTT. Protein product: CASSFMPGTEAFF.